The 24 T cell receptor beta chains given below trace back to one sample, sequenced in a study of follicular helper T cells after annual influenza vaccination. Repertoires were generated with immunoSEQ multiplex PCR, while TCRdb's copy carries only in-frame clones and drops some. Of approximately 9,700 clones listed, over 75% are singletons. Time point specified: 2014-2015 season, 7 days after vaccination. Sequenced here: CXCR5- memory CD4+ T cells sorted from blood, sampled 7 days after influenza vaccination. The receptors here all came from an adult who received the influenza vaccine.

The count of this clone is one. DNA of the CDR3: TGCGCCAGCAGCTTTCGACTAGCGAGTTCCCCAGATACGCAGTATTTT. Its translation is CASSFRLASSPDTQYF. The gene calls are TRBV5-1 and TRBJ2-3; 8 bases line up with TRBD2. Per the germline V gene, CDR1 is SGHRS and CDR2 is YFSETQ. The CDR3 totals 16 residues. The V gene end was trimmed by 2 bases and the J gene end by 4 bases; junction bases not matched to a gene: 9.

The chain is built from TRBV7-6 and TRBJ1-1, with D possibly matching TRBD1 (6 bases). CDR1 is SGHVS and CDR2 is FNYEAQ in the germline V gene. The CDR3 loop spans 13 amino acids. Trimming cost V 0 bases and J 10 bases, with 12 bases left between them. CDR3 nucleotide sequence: TGTGCCAGCAGCTTAGCGGCGGGGGCTAGAGCTTTCTTT. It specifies CASSLAAGARAFF.

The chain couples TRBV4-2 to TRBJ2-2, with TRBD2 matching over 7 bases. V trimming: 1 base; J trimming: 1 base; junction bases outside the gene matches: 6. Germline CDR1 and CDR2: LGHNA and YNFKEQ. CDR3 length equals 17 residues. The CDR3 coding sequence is TGTGCCAGCAGCCAAGTCGGGCTAGCGGAGAACACCGGGGAGCTGTTTTTT. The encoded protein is CASSQVGLAENTGELFF.

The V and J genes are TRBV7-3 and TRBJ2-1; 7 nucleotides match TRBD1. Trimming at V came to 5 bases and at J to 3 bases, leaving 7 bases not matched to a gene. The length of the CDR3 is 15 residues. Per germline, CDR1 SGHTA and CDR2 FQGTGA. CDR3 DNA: TGTGCCAGCAGCCAAGAGGGACAGAACTACAATGAGCAGTTCTTC. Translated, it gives CASSQEGQNYNEQFF.

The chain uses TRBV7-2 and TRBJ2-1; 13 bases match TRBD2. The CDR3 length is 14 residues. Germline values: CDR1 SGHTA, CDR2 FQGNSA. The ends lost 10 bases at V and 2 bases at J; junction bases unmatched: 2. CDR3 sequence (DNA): TGTGCCACCGGACTAGCGGGGGCCTACAATGAGCAGTTCTTC. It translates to CATGLAGAYNEQFF.

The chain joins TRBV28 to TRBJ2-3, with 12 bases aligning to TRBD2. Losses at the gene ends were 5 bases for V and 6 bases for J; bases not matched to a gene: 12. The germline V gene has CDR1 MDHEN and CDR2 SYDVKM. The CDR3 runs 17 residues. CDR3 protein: CASSRTSGGTSVDTQYF. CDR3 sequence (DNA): TGTGCCAGCAGTAGAACTAGCGGGGGGACCTCGGTGGATACGCAGTATTTT.

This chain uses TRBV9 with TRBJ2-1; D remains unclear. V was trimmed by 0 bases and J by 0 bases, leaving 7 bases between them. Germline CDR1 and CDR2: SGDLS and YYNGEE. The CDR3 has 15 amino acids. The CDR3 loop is CASSVGASSYNEQFF. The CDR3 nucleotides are TGTGCCAGCAGCGTAGGGGCGAGCTCCTACAATGAGCAGTTCTTC.

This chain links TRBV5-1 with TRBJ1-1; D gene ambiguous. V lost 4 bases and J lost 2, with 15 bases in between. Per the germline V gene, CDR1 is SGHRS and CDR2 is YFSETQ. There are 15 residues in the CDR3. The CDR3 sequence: CASSLDTLGNTEAFF. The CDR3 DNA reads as TGCGCCAGCAGCCTTGACACCCTAGGCAACACTGAAGCTTTCTTT.

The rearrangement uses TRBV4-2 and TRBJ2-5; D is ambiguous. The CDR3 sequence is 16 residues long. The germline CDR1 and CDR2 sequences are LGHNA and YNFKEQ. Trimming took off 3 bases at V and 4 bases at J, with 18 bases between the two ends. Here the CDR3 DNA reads TGTGCCAGCAGCCAGATCGGAAGGGTGGGCGGAGAGACCCAGTACTTC. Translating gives CASSQIGRVGGETQYF.

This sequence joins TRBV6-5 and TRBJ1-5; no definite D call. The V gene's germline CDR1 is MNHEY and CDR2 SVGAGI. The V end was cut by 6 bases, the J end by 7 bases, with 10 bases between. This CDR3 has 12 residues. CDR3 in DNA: TGTGCCAGCAGCCTAGCCTCCCAGCCCCAGCATTTT. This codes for CASSLASQPQHF.

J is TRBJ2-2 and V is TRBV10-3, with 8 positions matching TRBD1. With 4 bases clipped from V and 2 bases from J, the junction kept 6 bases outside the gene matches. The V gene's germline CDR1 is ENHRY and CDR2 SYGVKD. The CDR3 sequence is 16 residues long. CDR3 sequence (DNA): TGTGCCATCAGTGCCCCCGGGACAGGTAACACCGGGGAGCTGTTTTTT. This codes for CAISAPGTGNTGELFF.

In DNA, the CDR3 is TGTGCCAGCAGCTTAGTGGCGTCGACTAATGAAAAACTGTTTTTT. Its protein product is CASSLVASTNEKLFF. The chain uses TRBV7-2 and TRBJ1-4, with D unresolved. Germline CDR1 is SGHTA and CDR2 is FQGNSA. The CDR3 runs 15 residues. Between the trimmed V and J ends, which lost 1 base and 2 bases, there was a span of 8 bases. Full variable domain (rest looked up from reference TRBV7-2 and TRBJ1-4): GAGVSQSPSNKVTEKGKDVELRCDPISGHTALYWYRQSLGQGLEFLIYFQGNSAPDKSGLPSDRFSAERTGGSVSTLTIQRTQQEDSAVYLCASSLVASTNEKLFFGSGTQLSVL.

CDR3 sequence: CAWSQEMNTEAFF. CDR3 nucleotide sequence: TGTGCCTGGTCTCAGGAGATGAACACTGAAGCTTTCTTT. J is TRBJ1-1 and V is TRBV30; D remains ambiguous. The CDR3 runs to 13 residues. The germline gives CDR1 GTSNPN, CDR2 SVGIG (reference sequence). V was cut by 5 bases and J by 0 bases, with 10 bases left in between.

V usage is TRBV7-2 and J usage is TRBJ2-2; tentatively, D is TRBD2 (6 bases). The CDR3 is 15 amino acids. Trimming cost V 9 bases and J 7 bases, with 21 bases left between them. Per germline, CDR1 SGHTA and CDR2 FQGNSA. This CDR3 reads CASQLSGESGGELFF. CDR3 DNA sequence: TGTGCCAGTCAATTATCGGGGGAAAGTGGCGGGGAGCTGTTTTTT. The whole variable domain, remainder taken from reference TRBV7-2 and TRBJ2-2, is GAGVSQSPSNKVTEKGKDVELRCDPISGHTALYWYRQSLGQGLEFLIYFQGNSAPDKSGLPSDRFSAERTGGSVSTLTIQRTQQEDSAVYLCASQLSGESGGELFFGEGSRLTVL.

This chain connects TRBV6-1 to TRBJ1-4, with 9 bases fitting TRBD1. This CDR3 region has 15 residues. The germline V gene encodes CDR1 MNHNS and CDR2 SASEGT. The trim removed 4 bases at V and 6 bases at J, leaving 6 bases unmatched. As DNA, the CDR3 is TGTGCCAGCAGTGGAGGCTGGACAGGGGATGAAAAACTGTTTTTT. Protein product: CASSGGWTGDEKLFF.

Here the CDR3 reads CASRETGDSNQPQHF. CDR3 nucleotide sequence: TGTGCCAGCAGGGAAACAGGGGATAGCAATCAGCCCCAGCATTTT. V is TRBV2 and J is TRBJ1-5; 7 bases map to TRBD1. The CDR3 extends over 15 amino acids. CDR1 SNHLY and CDR2 FYNNEI come from the germline V gene. The ends lost 6 bases at V and 0 bases at J; junction bases unmatched: 5.

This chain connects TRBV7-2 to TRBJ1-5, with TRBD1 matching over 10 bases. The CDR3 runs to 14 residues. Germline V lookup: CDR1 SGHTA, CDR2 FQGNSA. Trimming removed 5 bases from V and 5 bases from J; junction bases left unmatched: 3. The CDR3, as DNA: TGTGCCAGCAGCCGGGACAGGGGCCATCAGCCCCAGCATTTT. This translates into CASSRDRGHQPQHF.

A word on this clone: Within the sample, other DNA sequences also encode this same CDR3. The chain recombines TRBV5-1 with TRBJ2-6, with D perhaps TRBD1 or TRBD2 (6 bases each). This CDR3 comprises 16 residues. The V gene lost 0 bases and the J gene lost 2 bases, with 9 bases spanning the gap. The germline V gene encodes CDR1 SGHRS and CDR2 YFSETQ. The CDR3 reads CASSLGGDTGANVLTF. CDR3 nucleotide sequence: TGCGCCAGCAGCTTGGGGGGGGACACTGGGGCCAACGTCCTGACTTTC.

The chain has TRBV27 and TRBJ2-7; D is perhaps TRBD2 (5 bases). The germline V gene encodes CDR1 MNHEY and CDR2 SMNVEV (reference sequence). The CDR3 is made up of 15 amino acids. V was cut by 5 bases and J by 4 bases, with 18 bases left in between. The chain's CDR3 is CASSRTTGIVYEQYF. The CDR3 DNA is TGTGCCAGCAGTCGTACGACCGGGATAGTTTACGAGCAGTACTTC.

CDR3 region: CAPEGYTF. In DNA, the CDR3 is TGTGCCCCAGAAGGCTACACCTTC. The chain employs TRBV21-1 and TRBJ1-2; the DNA was not used to check the table's D call, TRBD1. TRBV21-1 is a known pseudogene. The CDR3 runs 8 residues.

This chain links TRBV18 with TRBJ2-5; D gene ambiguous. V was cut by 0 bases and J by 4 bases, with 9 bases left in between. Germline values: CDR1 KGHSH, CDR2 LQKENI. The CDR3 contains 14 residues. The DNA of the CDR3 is TGTGCCAGCTCACCACCGGTGCTCTCAGAGACCCAGTACTTC. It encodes CASSPPVLSETQYF.

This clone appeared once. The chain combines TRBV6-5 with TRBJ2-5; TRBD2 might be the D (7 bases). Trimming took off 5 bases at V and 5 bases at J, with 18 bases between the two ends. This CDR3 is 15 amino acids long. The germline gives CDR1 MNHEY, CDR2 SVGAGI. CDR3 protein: CASSLSGGHGETQYF. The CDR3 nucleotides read TGTGCCAGCAGTCTTTCGGGGGGCCACGGCGAGACCCAGTACTTC.

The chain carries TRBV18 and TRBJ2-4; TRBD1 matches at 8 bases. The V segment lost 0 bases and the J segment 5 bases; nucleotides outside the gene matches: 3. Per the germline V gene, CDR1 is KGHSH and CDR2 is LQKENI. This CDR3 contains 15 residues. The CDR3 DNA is TGTGCCAGCTCACCACCGGCGACAGGGGAAAACATTCAGTACTTC. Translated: CASSPPATGENIQYF.

The CDR3: CAWSVGGGGAYNEQFF. In DNA form, the CDR3 reads TGTGCCTGGAGTGTAGGAGGCGGGGGGGCCTACAATGAGCAGTTCTTC. This chain joins TRBV30 and TRBJ2-1; 9 bases are shared with TRBD2. The CDR3 totals 16 residues. Germline V lookup: CDR1 GTSNPN, CDR2 SVGIG (reference sequence). V trimming: 0 bases; J trimming: 2 bases; junction bases outside the gene matches: 5.